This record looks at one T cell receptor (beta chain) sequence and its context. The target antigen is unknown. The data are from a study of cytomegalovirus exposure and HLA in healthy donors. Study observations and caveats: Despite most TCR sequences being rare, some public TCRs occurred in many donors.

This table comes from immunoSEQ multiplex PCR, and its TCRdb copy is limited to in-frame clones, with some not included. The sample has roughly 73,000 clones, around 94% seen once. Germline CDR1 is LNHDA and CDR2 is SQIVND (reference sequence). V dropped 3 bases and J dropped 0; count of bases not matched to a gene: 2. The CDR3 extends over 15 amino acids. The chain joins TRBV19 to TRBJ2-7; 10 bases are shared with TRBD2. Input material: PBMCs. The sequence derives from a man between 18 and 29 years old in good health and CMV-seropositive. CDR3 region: CASSISGRSSYEQYF. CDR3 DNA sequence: TGTGCCAGTAGTATTAGCGGGAGGAGCTCCTACGAGCAGTACTTC.